Below are 2 T cell receptor beta chains sequenced from a single sample in a study of regulatory T cells in long-lasting Graves disease. Construction of the TCR beta libraries employed iRepertoire HTBI primers in conjunction with Arm-PCR of CDR3 regions. In TCRdb, the multiplex PCR reads were re-called with MiXCR into one record per CDR3 protein. Of approximately 350,000 distinct CDR3 sequences listed, roughly 16% are singletons. Time point reported: newly diagnosed GD, antithyroid drugs for less than 3 months. Making the TCR library involved RNA that had been extracted from PBMCs. The same data also went into a second study, on T cells in Graves' hyperthyroidism and ophthalmopathy.

Specimen: peripheral blood mononuclear cells (PBMCs), collected at new diagnosis, from a patient treated with antithyroid drugs. The receptors stem from a woman under 30 with Graves disease.

The CDR3 DNA reads as TGTGCCAGCAGCGTAGGCGGGGGGGGCGCAGATACGCAGTATTTT. This translates into CASSVGGGGADTQYF. The chain carries TRBV9 and TRBJ2-3, with 9 bases lining up with TRBD2. The germline V gene encodes CDR1 SGDLS and CDR2 YYNGEE. V lost 0 bases and J lost 4; bases outside the gene matches: 3. This CDR3 is 15 amino acids long.

This chain uses TRBV6-1 with TRBJ2-7; D not resolved. Germline V gene sequence: CDR1 MNHNS, CDR2 SASEGT. The CDR3 is 12 residues long. V lost 3 bases and J 3 bases, leaving 6 bases between the germline ends. The CDR3 nucleotides read TGTGCCAGCAGTGACAGGTTCTACGAGCAGTACTTC. It yields the protein CASSDRFYEQYF.